This T cell receptor beta chain was sequenced during a study of preoperative IRX-2 immunotherapy in early breast cancer. Treatment given: preoperative locoregional IRX-2 cytokine immunotherapy. Samples came from a phase Ib trial of preoperative locoregional IRX-2 cytokine immunotherapy. This table comes from immunoSEQ multiplex PCR, and its TCRdb copy is limited to in-frame clones, with some not included. Of about 32,000 clones listed, roughly four fifths are singletons. Trimming removed 5 bases from V and 1 base from J, with 6 bases in between. In germline, CDR1 is GTSNPN, CDR2 SVGIG (reference sequence). The CDR3 runs 11 residues.

The TCR comes from a human donor with breast cancer. V gene TRBV30 combines with J gene TRBJ2-7; TRBD1 is a possible D gene (6 bases). The source was lymph node tissue, collected from a patient treated with IRX-2 immunotherapy. CDR3 protein: CAWGTSYEQYF. The DNA of the CDR3 is TGTGCCTGGGGGACATCCTACGAGCAGTACTTC. Supplemented by reference TRBV30 and TRBJ2-7, the full variable domain reads SQTIHQWPATLVQPVGSPLSLECTVEGTSNPNLYWYRQAAGRGLQLLFYSVGIGQISSEVPQNLSASRPQDRQFILSSKKLLLSDSGFYLCAWGTSYEQYFGPGTRLTVT.